This T cell receptor beta chain was identified in a study of molecular identifiers for immune sequencing clone quantification. Notes on the study in general: The sizes of highly expanded clones could be underestimated when identical TCR molecules share a barcode.

Bulk TCR library preparation followed previously described methods with listed TCR primers. TCRdb recomputed calls from the PCR reads with MiXCR, one row per CDR3 protein. The sample consists of 8,800 or so distinct CDR3 sequences, around 33% of them appearing once. The CDR3 loop spans 15 amino acids. V shed 1 base and J shed 4 bases, with 13 bases lying between them. The germline CDR1 and CDR2 sequences are SGHDN and FVKESK. Regarding this clonotype: The antigen is undetermined.

The receptor's source is a human donor in good health. Some libraries in this study had Jurkat cell RNA spiked in. This chain connects TRBV14 to TRBJ2-5, with a tentative D call TRBD2 (5 bases). The source material was naive CD8+ T cells from blood, with Jurkat cell RNA spiked in. The subset denotes: FACS-sorted CD8+CD4-CCR7+CD45RA+ naive T cells. The CDR3 coding sequence is TGTGCCAGCAGCCAAGGTCGAGGGTCGGGAGAGACCCAGTACTTC. This codes for CASSQGRGSGETQYF.